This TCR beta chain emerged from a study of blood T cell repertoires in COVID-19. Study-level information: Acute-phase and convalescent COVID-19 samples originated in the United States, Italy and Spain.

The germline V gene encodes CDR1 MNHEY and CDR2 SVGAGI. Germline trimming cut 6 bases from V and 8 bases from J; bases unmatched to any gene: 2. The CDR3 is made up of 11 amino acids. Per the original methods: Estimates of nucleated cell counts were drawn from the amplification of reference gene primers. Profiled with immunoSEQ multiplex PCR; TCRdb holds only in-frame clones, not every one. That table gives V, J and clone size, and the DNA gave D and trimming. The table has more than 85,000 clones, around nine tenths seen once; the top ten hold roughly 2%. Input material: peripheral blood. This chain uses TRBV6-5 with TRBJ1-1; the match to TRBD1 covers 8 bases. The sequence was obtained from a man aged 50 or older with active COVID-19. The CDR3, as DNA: TGTGCCAGCAGGACAGGGGCAGAAGCTTTCTTT. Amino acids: CASRTGAEAFF.